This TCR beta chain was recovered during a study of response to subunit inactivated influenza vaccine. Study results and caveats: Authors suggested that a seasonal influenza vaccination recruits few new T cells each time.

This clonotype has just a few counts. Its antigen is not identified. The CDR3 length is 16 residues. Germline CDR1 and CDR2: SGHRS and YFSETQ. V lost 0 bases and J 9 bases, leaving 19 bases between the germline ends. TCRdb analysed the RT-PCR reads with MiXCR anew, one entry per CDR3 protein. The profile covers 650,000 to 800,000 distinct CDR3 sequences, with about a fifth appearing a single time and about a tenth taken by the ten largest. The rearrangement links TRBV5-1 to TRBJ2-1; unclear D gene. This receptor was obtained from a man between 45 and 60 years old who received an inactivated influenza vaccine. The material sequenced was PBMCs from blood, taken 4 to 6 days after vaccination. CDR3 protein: CASSLDPGSTGGEQFF. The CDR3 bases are TGCGCCAGCAGCTTGGATCCCGGGTCAACGGGCGGTGAGCAGTTCTTC.